This T cell receptor (beta chain) was sequenced during a study of blood T cell repertoires in COVID-19. TCRdb's table, derived via immunoSEQ multiplex PCR, lists solely in-frame clones and lacks some. The sample consists of a few hundred thousand clones, approximately 85% of them appearing once. CDR3 size: 16 residues. Germline CDR1 and CDR2: SGHTA and FQGNSA. The V segment lost 2 bases and the J segment 4 bases; nucleotides outside the gene matches: 4. The chain combines TRBV7-2 with TRBJ2-3; 12 positions agree with TRBD2. The sequence was collected from a man aged 40-49 years with acute or convalescent COVID-19. Sequencing was carried out using peripheral blood. CDR3 coding DNA: TGTGCCAGCAGCTTAAGTCCTAGCGGGGGGGCAGATACGCAGTATTTT. Encoded protein: CASSLSPSGGADTQYF.